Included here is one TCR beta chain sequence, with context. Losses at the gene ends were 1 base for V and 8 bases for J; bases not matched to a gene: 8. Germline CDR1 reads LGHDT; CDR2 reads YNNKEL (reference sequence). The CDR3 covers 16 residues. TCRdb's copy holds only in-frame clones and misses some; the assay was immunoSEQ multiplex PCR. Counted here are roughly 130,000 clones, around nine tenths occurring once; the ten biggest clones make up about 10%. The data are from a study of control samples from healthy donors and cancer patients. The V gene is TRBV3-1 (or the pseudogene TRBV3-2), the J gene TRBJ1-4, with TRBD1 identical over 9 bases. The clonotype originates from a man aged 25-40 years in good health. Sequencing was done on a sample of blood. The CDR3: CASSQGAGQGWEKLFF. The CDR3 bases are TGTGCCAGCAGCCAAGGGGCCGGACAGGGGTGGGAAAAACTGTTTTTT.